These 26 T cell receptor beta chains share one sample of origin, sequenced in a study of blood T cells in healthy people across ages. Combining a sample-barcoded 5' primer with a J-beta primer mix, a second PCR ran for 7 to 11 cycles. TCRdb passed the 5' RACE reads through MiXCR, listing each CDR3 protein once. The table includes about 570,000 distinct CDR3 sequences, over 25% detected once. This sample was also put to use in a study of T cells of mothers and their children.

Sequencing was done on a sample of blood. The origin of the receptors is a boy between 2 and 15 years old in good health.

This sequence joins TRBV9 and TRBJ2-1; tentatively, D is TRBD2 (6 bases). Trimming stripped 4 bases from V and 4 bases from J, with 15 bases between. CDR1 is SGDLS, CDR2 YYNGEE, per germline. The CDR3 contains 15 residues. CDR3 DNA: TGTGCCAGCAGCAGCCGGGACTGGGATTACAATGAGCAGTTCTTC. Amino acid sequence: CASSSRDWDYNEQFF.

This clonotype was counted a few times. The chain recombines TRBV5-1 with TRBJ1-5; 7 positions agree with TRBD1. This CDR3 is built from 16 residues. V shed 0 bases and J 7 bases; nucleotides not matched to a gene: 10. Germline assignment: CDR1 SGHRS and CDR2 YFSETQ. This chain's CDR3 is CASSLAQGTVDQPQHF. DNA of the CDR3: TGCGCCAGCAGCTTGGCCCAAGGGACAGTTGACCAGCCCCAGCATTTT.

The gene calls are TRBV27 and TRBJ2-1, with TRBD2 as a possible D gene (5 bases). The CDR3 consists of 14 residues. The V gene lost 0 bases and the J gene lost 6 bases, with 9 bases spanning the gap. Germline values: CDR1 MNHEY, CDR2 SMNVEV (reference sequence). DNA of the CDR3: TGTGCCAGCAGTTTATCTAGGACTTCCAATGAGCAGTTCTTC. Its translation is CASSLSRTSNEQFF.

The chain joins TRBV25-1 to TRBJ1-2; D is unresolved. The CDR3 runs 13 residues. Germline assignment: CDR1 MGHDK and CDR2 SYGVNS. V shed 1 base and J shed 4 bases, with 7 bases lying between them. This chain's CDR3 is CASSESGLYGYTF. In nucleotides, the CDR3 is TGTGCCAGCAGTGAATCCGGCCTCTATGGCTACACCTTC.

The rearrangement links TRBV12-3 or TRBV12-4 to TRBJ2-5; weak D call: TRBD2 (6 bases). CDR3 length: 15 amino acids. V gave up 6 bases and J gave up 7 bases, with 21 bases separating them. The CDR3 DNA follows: TGTGCCAGCAGCCTCCCGGGGACTGCTAAAGGGACCCAGTACTTC. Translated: CASSLPGTAKGTQYF.

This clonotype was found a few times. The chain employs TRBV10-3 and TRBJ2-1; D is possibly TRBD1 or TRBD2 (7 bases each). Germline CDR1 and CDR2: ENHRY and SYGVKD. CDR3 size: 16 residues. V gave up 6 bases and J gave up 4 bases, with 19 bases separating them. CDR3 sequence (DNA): TGTGCCATCAGAGAGGGGGCGGGAGTCTTGTACAATGAGCAGTTCTTC. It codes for CAIREGAGVLYNEQFF.

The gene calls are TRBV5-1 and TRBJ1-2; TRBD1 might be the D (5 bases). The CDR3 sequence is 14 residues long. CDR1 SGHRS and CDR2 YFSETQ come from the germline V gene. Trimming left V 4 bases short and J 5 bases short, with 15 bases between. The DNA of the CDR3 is TGCGCCAGCAGCACGGGACGGACGGAATATGGCTACACCTTC. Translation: CASSTGRTEYGYTF. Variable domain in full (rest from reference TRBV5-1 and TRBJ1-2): KAGVTQTPRYLIKTRGQQVTLSCSPISGHRSVSWYQQTPGQGLQFLFEYFSETQRNKGNFPGRFSGRQFSNSRSEMNVSTLELGDSALYLCASSTGRTEYGYTFGSGTRLTVV.

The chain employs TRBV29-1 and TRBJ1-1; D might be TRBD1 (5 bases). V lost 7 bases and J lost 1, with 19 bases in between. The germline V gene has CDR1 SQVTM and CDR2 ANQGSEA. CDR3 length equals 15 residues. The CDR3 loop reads CSAPRGATGNTEAFF. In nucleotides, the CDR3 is TGCAGCGCCCCGAGGGGAGCTACAGGGAACACTGAAGCTTTCTTT.

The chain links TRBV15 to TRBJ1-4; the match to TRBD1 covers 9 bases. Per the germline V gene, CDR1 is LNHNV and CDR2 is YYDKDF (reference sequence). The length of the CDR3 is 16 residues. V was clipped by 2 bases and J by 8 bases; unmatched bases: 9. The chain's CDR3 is CATSRYTGGLVEKLFF. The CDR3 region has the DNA TGTGCCACCAGCAGATATACAGGGGGCCTGGTCGAAAAACTGTTTTTT. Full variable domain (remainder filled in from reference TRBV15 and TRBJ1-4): DAMVIQNPRYQVTQFGKPVTLSCSQTLNHNVMYWYQQKSSQAPKLLFHYYDKDFNNEADTPDNFQSRRPNTSFCFLDIRSPGLGDTAMYLCATSRYTGGLVEKLFFGSGTQLSVL.

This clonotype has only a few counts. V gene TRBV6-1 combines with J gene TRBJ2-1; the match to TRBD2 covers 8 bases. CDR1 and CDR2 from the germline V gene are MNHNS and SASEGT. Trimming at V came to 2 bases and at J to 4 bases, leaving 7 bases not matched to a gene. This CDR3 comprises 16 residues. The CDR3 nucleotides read TGTGCCAGCAGTGAACAGGGGACTAGGGCTTACAATGAGCAGTTCTTC. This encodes CASSEQGTRAYNEQFF.

Here the CDR3 DNA reads TGTGCCAGCAGCCAAGAAGCTACCTGGGGGACCGAGGAGACCCAGTACTTC. Translated, it gives CASSQEATWGTEETQYF. This sequence joins TRBV14 and TRBJ2-5, with D perhaps being TRBD1 or TRBD2 (5 bases each). Germline values: CDR1 SGHDN, CDR2 FVKESK. The V gene lost 0 bases and the J gene lost 5 bases, with 19 bases spanning the gap. CDR3 size: 17 residues.

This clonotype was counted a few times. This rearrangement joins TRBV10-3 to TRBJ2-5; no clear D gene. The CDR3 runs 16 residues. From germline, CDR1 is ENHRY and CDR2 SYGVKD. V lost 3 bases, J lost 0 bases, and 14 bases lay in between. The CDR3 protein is CAISEEGLTNQETQYF. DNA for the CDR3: TGTGCCATCAGTGAAGAAGGCCTAACCAACCAAGAGACCCAGTACTTC.

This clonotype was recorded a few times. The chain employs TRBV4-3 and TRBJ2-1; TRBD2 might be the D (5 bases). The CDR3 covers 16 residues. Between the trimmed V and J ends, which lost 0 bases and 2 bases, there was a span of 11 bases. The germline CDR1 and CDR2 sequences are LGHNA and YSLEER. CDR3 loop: CASSQDLLAPYNEQFF. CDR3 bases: TGCGCCAGCAGCCAAGATCTCCTAGCCCCCTACAATGAGCAGTTCTTC.

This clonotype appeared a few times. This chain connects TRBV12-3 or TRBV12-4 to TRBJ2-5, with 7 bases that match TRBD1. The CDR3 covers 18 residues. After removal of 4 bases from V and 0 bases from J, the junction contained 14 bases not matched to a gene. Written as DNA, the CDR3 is TGTGCCAGCAGTTCTATCAGACAGGGAATGGGGTACCAAGAGACCCAGTACTTC. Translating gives CASSSIRQGMGYQETQYF.

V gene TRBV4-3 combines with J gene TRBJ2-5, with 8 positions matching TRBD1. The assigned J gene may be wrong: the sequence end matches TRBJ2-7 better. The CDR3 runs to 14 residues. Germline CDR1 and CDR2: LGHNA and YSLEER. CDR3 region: CASSPRQGRYEQYF. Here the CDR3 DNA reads TGCGCCAGCAGCCCCCGACAGGGGAGATACGAGCAGTACTTC.

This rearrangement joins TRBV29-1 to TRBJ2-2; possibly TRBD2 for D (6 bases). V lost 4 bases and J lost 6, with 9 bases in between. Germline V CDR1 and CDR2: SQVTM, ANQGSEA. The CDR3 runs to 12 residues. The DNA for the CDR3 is TGCAGCGTTGGTACGGGGGCCGGGGAGCTGTTTTTT. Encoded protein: CSVGTGAGELFF.

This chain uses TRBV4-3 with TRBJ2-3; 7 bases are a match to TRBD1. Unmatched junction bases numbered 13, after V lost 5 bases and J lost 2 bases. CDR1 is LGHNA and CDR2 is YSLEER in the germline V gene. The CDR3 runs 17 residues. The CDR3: CASSAQRQTGYTDTQYF. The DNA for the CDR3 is TGCGCCAGCAGCGCCCAAAGGCAGACAGGGTACACAGATACGCAGTATTTT.

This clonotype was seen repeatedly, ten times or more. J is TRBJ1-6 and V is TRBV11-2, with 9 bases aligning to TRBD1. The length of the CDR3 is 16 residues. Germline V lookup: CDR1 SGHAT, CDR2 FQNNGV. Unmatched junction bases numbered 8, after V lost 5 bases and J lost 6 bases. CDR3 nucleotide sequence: TGTGCCAGCAGCCGCCCGGGACAGGGTAGTAATTCACCCCTCCACTTT. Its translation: CASSRPGQGSNSPLHF.

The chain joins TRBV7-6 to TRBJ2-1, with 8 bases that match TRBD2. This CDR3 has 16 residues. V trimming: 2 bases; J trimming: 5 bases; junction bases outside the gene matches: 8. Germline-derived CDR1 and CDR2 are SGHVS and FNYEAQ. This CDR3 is CASSLYAGGGDNEQFF. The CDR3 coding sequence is TGTGCCAGCAGCTTATACGCGGGGGGAGGAGACAATGAGCAGTTCTTC. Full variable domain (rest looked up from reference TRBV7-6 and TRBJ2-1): GAGVSQSPRYKVTKRGQDVALRCDPISGHVSLYWYRQALGQGPEFLTYFNYEAQQDKSGLPNDRFSAERPEGSISTLTIQRTEQRDSAMYRCASSLYAGGGDNEQFFGPGTRLTVL.

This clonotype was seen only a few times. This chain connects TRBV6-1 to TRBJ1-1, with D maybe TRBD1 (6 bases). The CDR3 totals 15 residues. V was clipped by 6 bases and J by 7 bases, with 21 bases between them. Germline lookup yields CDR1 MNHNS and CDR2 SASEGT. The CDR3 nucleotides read TGTGCCAGCAGACCTGGACAGTACCGTCACGGTGAAGCTTTCTTT. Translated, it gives CASRPGQYRHGEAFF.

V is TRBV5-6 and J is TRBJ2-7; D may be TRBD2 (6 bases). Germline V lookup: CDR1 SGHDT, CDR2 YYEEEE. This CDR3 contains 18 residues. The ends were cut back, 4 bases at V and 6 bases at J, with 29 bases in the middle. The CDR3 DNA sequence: TGTGCCAGCAGCCTTCCCTACGGAGGGGATCGTAGCGCCGGCGAGCAGTACTTC. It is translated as CASSLPYGGDRSAGEQYF.

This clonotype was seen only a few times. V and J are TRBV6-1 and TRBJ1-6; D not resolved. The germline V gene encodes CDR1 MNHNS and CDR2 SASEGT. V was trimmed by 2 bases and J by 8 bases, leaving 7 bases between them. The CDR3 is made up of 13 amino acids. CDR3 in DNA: TGTGCCAGCAGTGAACTGTGGGATTCACCCCTCCACTTT. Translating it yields CASSELWDSPLHF.

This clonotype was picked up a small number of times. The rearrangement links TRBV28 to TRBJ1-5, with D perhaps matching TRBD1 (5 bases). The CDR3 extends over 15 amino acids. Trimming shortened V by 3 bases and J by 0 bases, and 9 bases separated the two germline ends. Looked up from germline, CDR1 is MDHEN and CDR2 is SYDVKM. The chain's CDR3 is CASSFPGNSNQPQHF. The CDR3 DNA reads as TGTGCCAGCAGTTTCCCAGGGAATAGCAATCAGCCCCAGCATTTT.

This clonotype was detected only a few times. The CDR3 nucleotides are TGTGCCAGCGGAGGCCGGGACGAGCAGTTCTTC. Residues: CASGGRDEQFF. The chain has TRBV25-1 and TRBJ2-1, with D perhaps being TRBD1 or TRBD2 (5 bases each). The germline V and J ends were trimmed by 8 bases and 10 bases, with 12 bases remaining between them. The CDR3 totals 11 residues. Germline CDR1 is MGHDK and CDR2 is SYGVNS.

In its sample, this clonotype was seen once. The CDR3 sequence is CASSTRQGRNYGYTF. The CDR3 bases are TGCGCCAGCAGCACTCGACAGGGAAGGAACTATGGCTACACCTTC. The chain carries TRBV5-1 and TRBJ1-2, with TRBD1 matching over 7 bases. This CDR3 has 15 residues. J gave up 2 bases and V 4 bases, and 8 bases lay outside the gene matches. Per the germline V gene, CDR1 is SGHRS and CDR2 is YFSETQ. The full variable domain, with the rest looked up from reference TRBV5-1 and TRBJ1-2, is KAGVTQTPRYLIKTRGQQVTLSCSPISGHRSVSWYQQTPGQGLQFLFEYFSETQRNKGNFPGRFSGRQFSNSRSEMNVSTLELGDSALYLCASSTRQGRNYGYTFGSGTRLTVV.

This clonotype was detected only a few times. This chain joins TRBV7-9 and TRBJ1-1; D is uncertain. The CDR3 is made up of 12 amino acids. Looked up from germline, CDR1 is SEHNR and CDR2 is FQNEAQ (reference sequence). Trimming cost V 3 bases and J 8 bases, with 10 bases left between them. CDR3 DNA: TGTGCCAGCAGCTTCCGATCCGGCGAAGCTTTCTTT. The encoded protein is CASSFRSGEAFF.